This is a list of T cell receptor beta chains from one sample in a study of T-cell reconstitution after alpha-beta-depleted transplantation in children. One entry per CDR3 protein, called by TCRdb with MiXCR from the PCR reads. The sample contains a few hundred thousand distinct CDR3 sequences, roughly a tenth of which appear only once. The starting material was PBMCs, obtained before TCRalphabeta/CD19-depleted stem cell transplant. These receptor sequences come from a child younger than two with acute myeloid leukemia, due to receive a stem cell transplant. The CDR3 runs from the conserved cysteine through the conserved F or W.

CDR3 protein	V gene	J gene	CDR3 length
CASSNSGTNTDTQYF	TRBV5-1	TRBJ2-3	15
CASSQDERVREQYF	TRBV4-1	TRBJ2-7	14
CASRIQGATGNTIYF	TRBV5-5	TRBJ1-3	15
CSAGTGFFEQYF	TRBV20-1	TRBJ2-7	12
CASRDAVAKNIQYF	TRBV28	TRBJ2-4	14
CASSTRTSGRPNEQFF	TRBV7-9	TRBJ2-1	16
CASSSVPGTDYGYTF	TRBV6-2/TRBV6-3	TRBJ1-2	15
CSAPMTDNIYEQYF	TRBV29-1	TRBJ2-7	14
CASSFSTSYEQYF	TRBV5-1	TRBJ2-7	13
CSARELQGAKDGYTF	TRBV20-1	TRBJ1-2	15
CAWNRGDKLFF	TRBV30	TRBJ1-4	11
CASSYGGLAGYEQYF	TRBV6-2/TRBV6-3	TRBJ2-7	15
CASSSRDGQPQHF	TRBV7-2	TRBJ1-5	13
CASSLGTGPYSPLHF	TRBV5-1	TRBJ1-6	15
CASSQVQGWGTEAFF	TRBV3-1	TRBJ1-1	15
CASNSARGATTYEQYF	TRBV6-5	TRBJ2-7	16
CASSKGPSGRAGTDTQYF	TRBV21-1	TRBJ2-3	18
CASSEWGASSYNSPLHF	TRBV10-2	TRBJ1-6	17
CASRAGGGDNEQFF	TRBV2	TRBJ2-1	14
CSARERAGEKLFF	TRBV20-1	TRBJ1-4	13
CSAREGQGAFEQYF	TRBV20-1	TRBJ2-7	14
CASRILPGQGVYEQYF	TRBV6-2/TRBV6-3	TRBJ2-7	16
CASMGPGQGDTEAFF	TRBV12-3/TRBV12-4	TRBJ1-1	15
CSARGQGSNQPQHF	TRBV20-1	TRBJ1-5	14
CASRRGINPYEQYF	TRBV28	TRBJ2-7	14
CASSWSSAPGDEQFF	TRBV6-5	TRBJ2-1	15
CASSSYSVQETQYF	TRBV7-2	TRBJ2-5	14
CASSLGIFYEQYF	TRBV7-2	TRBJ2-7	13
CASSESGHYTGELFF	TRBV9	TRBJ2-2	15
CASSLRGEQFF	TRBV7-2	TRBJ2-1	11